Each of the 14 T cell receptor beta chains below was sequenced from the same sample in a study of immune evolution from preneoplasia to lung adenocarcinoma. Profiling relied on immunoSEQ multiplex PCR, and the TCRdb table lists in-frame clones only, not all of them. The data show approximately 4,900 clones, approximately 86% seen once. The sample consisted of FFPE invasive lung adenocarcinoma tissue. These receptors were collected from a person aged 50 to 59 with lung adenocarcinoma.

The chain joins TRBV30 to TRBJ1-1; D may be TRBD1 (5 bases). CDR1 is GTSNPN and CDR2 is SVGIG in the germline V gene (reference sequence). The CDR3 runs to 12 residues. Trimming took 1 base from V and 7 from J, leaving 10 bases between them. Here the CDR3 reads CAWSDRPGEAFF. DNA for the CDR3: TGTGCCTGGAGTGACAGGCCAGGTGAAGCTTTCTTT. Drawing the rest from reference TRBV30 and TRBJ1-1, the complete variable domain is SQTIHQWPATLVQPVGSPLSLECTVEGTSNPNLYWYRQAAGRGLQLLFYSVGIGQISSEVPQNLSASRPQDRQFILSSKKLLLSDSGFYLCAWSDRPGEAFFGQGTRLTVV.

This clone was observed once. This rearrangement joins TRBV5-6 to TRBJ2-4; D may correspond to TRBD1 or TRBD2 (5 bases each). This CDR3 has 19 amino acids. V gave up 4 bases and J gave up 0 bases, with 23 bases separating them. Germline loops: CDR1 SGHDT, CDR2 YYEEEE. CDR3 in amino acids: CASSASPGPTQLAKNIQYF. The CDR3 nucleotides are TGTGCCAGCAGCGCCTCACCGGGACCGACTCAACTAGCCAAAAACATTCAGTACTTC.

J is TRBJ1-5 and V is TRBV20-1; D is undetermined. The V and J ends lost 6 bases and 4 bases respectively, with 7 bases between them. Germline V CDR1 and CDR2: DFQATT, SNEGSKA (reference sequence). The CDR3 has 11 amino acids. CDR3 DNA: TGCAGTGCAGGGCGAAATCAGCCCCAGCATTTT. Translated: CSAGRNQPQHF.

The CDR3 DNA reads as TGTGCCTGGAGTCACCTGAACACTGAAGCTTTCTTT. Translated: CAWSHLNTEAFF. This rearrangement joins TRBV30 to TRBJ1-1; D ambiguous. Germline V gene data show CDR1 as GTSNPN and CDR2 as SVGIG (reference sequence). V was cut by 2 bases and J by 0 bases, with 4 bases left in between. The CDR3 consists of 12 residues.

The J gene is TRBJ2-3, the V gene TRBV9; 10 nucleotides agree with TRBD2. Trimming cost V 0 bases and J 5 bases; bases outside gene matches: 6. The length of the CDR3 is 16 residues. The germline gives CDR1 SGDLS, CDR2 YYNGEE. The CDR3 loop reads CASSVEASGSQDTQYF. CDR3 DNA: TGTGCCAGCAGCGTAGAGGCTAGCGGGAGTCAAGATACGCAGTATTTT.

V gene TRBV29-1 combines with J gene TRBJ2-7; TRBD2 matches at 9 bases. The V segment lost 4 bases and the J segment 7 bases; nucleotides outside the gene matches: 8. Per the germline V gene, CDR1 is SQVTM and CDR2 is ANQGSEA. CDR3 length: 13 residues. DNA of the CDR3: TGCAGCGTTGTGGGGCTAGCGGGAAGAGAGCAGTACTTC. Protein product: CSVVGLAGREQYF.

V gene TRBV27 combines with J gene TRBJ2-3, with D tentatively TRBD2 (6 bases). V lost 3 bases and J 1 base, leaving 8 bases between the germline ends. CDR3 size: 14 residues. CDR1 and CDR2 (germline): MNHEY, SMNVEV (reference sequence). Here the CDR3 reads CASSLEGRTDTQYF. CDR3 DNA sequence: TGTGCCAGCAGTTTGGAGGGCCGCACAGATACGCAGTATTTT.

CDR3 residues: CASSAGQEGNQPQHF. CDR3 DNA sequence: TGTGCCAGCAGTGCCGGACAGGAAGGGAATCAGCCCCAGCATTTT. J is TRBJ1-5 and V is TRBV6-4, with TRBD1 identical over 7 bases. Germline assignment: CDR1 MRHNA and CDR2 SNTAGT. Trimming cost V 4 bases and J 4 bases; bases outside gene matches: 7. The CDR3 spans 15 residues.

This sequence joins TRBV19 and TRBJ1-2; D not certain. V was clipped by 4 bases and J by 9 bases, with 12 bases between them. The germline V gene has CDR1 LNHDA and CDR2 SQIVND (reference sequence). The CDR3 sequence is 12 residues long. DNA for the CDR3: TGTGCCAGTAGTACCCTATCCTCTAGCTACACCTTC. Translating it yields CASSTLSSSYTF. Based on the CDR3 plus reference TRBV19 and TRBJ1-2, the full variable domain is DGGITQSPKYLFRKEGQNVTLSCEQNLNHDAMYWYRQDPGQGLRLIYYSQIVNDFQKGDIAEGYSVSREKKESFPLTVTSAQKNPTAFYLCASSTLSSSYTFGSGTRLTVV.

The chain recombines TRBV28 with TRBJ2-5, with TRBD2 as a possible D gene (6 bases). CDR3 length: 13 residues. Germline V gene data show CDR1 as MDHEN and CDR2 as SYDVKM. V gave up 3 bases and J gave up 6 bases, with 11 bases separating them. The CDR3 DNA sequence: TGTGCCAGCAGTTTTTACGGGAGCAAGACCCAGTACTTC. Translating gives CASSFYGSKTQYF.

The chain employs TRBV5-1 and TRBJ2-2; 13 bases are shared with TRBD2. The length of the CDR3 is 16 residues. V shed 4 bases and J 5 bases; nucleotides not matched to a gene: 5. Germline CDR1 is SGHRS and CDR2 is YFSETQ. The CDR3, as DNA: TGCGCCAGCAGCAGACTAGCGGGAGGTTCGACCGGGGAGCTGTTTTTT. This encodes CASSRLAGGSTGELFF. Full variable domain (outside the CDR3, taken from reference TRBV5-1 and TRBJ2-2): KAGVTQTPRYLIKTRGQQVTLSCSPISGHRSVSWYQQTPGQGLQFLFEYFSETQRNKGNFPGRFSGRQFSNSRSEMNVSTLELGDSALYLCASSRLAGGSTGELFFGEGSRLTVL.

The chain couples TRBV27 to TRBJ2-1; 15 bases fit TRBD2. The ends lost 6 bases at V and 3 bases at J; junction bases unmatched: 0. The CDR3 sequence is 15 residues long. In germline, CDR1 is MNHEY, CDR2 SMNVEV (reference sequence). CDR3: CASRGLAGGYNEQFF. Written as DNA, the CDR3 is TGTGCCAGCAGGGGACTAGCGGGAGGCTACAATGAGCAGTTCTTC.

This clone was found a few times. The chain uses TRBV5-1 and TRBJ2-2; the match to TRBD1 covers 9 bases. With 4 bases clipped from V and 1 base from J, the junction kept 2 bases outside the gene matches. The CDR3 covers 15 residues. Germline CDR1 SGHRS, CDR2 YFSETQ. Here the CDR3 reads CASSVGQGNTGELFF. The CDR3 DNA sequence: TGCGCCAGCAGCGTGGGACAGGGGAACACCGGGGAGCTGTTTTTT.

The chain links TRBV27 to TRBJ2-3; 13 nucleotides align to TRBD2. Trimming removed 8 bases from V and 2 bases from J; junction bases left unmatched: 13. The CDR3 is 18 residues long. Germline lookup yields CDR1 MNHEY and CDR2 SMNVEV (reference sequence). CDR3 DNA sequence: TGTGCCAGCCCACCGTGGACTAGCGGGAGCCAGGACACAGATACGCAGTATTTT. Residues: CASPPWTSGSQDTDTQYF.